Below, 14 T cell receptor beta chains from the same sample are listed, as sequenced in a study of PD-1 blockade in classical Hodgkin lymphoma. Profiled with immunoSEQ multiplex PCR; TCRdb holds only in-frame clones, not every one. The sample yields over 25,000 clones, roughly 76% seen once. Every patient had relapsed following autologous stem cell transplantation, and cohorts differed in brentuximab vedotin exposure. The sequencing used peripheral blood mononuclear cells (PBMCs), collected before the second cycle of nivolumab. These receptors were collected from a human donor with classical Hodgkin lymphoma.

This CDR3 is CASSLGASFSEQFF. CDR3 nucleotide sequence: TGTGCCAGCAGCTTAGGGGCGTCTTTTAGTGAGCAGTTCTTC. J is TRBJ2-1 and V is TRBV7-2; D gene ambiguous. V was clipped by 1 base and J by 9 bases, with 13 bases between them. CDR3 length: 14 residues. CDR1 SGHTA and CDR2 FQGNSA come from the germline V gene.

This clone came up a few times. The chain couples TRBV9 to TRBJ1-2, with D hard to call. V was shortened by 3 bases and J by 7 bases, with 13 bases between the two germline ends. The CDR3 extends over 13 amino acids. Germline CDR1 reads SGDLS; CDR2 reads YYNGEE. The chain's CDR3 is CASSAREGSGYTF. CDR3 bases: TGTGCCAGCAGCGCGAGGGAGGGAAGTGGCTACACCTTC.

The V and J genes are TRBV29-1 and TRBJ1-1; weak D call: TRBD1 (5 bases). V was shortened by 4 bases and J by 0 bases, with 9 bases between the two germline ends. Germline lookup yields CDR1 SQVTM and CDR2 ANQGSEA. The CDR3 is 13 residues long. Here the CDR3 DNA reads TGCAGCGTTGGTGGGACCATGAACACTGAAGCTTTCTTT. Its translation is CSVGGTMNTEAFF.

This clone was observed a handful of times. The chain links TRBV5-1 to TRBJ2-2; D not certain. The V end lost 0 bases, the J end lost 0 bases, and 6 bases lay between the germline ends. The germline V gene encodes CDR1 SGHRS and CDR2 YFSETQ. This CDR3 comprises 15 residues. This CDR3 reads CASSLVGSNTGELFF. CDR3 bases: TGCGCCAGCAGCTTGGTAGGATCGAACACCGGGGAGCTGTTTTTT.

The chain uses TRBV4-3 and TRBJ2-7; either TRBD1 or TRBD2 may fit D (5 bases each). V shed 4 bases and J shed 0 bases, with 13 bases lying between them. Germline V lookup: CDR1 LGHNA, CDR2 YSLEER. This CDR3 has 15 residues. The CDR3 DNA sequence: TGCGCCAGCAGCCGTACCGGGACGTACTCCTACGAGCAGTACTTC. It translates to CASSRTGTYSYEQYF.

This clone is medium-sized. CDR3 in amino acids: CASSLDVSSGNTIYF. The CDR3 DNA reads as TGTGCCAGCAGCCTGGACGTGAGCTCTGGAAACACCATATATTTT. The rearrangement links TRBV5-5 to TRBJ1-3; no firm D call. Trimming cost V 4 bases and J 0 bases, with 11 bases left between them. CDR1 is SGHKS, CDR2 YYEKEE, per germline (reference sequence). This CDR3 comprises 15 residues.

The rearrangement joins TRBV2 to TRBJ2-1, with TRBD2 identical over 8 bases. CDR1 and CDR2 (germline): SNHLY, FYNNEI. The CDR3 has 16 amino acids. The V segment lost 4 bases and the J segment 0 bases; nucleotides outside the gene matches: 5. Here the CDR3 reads CASSVPLAGSYNEQFF. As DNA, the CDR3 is TGTGCCAGCAGTGTGCCCCTAGCGGGCTCCTACAATGAGCAGTTCTTC.

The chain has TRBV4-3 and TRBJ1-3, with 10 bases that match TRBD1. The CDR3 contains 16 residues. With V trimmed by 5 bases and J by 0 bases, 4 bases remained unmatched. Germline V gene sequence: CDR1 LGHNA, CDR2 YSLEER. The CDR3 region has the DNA TGCGCCAGCAGCAAGACAGGGGGCTTCTCTGGAAACACCATATATTTT. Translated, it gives CASSKTGGFSGNTIYF.

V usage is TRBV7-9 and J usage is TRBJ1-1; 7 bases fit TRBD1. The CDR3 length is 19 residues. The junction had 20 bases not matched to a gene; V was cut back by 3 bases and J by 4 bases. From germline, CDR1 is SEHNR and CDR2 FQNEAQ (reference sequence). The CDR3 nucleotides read TGTGCCAGCAGCTTTTCCCCGGGCGAGGGGGCCCACTGGAGCACTGAAGCTTTCTTT. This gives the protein CASSFSPGEGAHWSTEAFF. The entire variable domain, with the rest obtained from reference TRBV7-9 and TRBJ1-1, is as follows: DTGVSQNPRHKITKRGQNVTFRCDPISEHNRLYWYRQTLGQGPEFLTYFQNEAQLEKSRLLSDRFSAERPKGSFSTLEIQRTEQGDSAMYLCASSFSPGEGAHWSTEAFFGQGTRLTVV.

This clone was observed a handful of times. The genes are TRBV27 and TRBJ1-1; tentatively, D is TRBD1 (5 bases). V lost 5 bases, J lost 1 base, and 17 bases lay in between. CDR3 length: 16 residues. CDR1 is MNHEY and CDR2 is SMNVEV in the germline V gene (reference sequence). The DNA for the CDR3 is TGTGCCAGCAGTAGTCGCTTCGCTGGGGGGAACACTGAAGCTTTCTTT. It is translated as CASSSRFAGGNTEAFF.

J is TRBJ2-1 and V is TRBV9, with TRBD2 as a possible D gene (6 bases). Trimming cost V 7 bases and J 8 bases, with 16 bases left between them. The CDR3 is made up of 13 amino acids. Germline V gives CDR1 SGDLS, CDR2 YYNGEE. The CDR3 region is CASSARRDDEQFF. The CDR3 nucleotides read TGTGCCAGCTCCGCACGGCGGGACGATGAGCAGTTCTTC.

DNA for the CDR3: TGTGCCAGCAGTCCGCACCCAGGGTCCTACGAGCAGTACTTC. It specifies CASSPHPGSYEQYF. The V gene is TRBV2, the J gene TRBJ2-7; a weak D match, TRBD1 (5 bases). CDR3 length: 14 amino acids. V lost 5 bases and J 1 base, leaving 12 bases between the germline ends. CDR1 SNHLY and CDR2 FYNNEI come from the germline V gene. The entire variable domain, with the rest obtained from reference TRBV2 and TRBJ2-7, is as follows: EPEVTQTPSHQVTQMGQEVILRCVPISNHLYFYWYRQILGQKVEFLVSFYNNEISEKSEIFDDQFSVERPDGSNFTLKIRSTKLEDSAMYFCASSPHPGSYEQYFGPGTRLTVT.

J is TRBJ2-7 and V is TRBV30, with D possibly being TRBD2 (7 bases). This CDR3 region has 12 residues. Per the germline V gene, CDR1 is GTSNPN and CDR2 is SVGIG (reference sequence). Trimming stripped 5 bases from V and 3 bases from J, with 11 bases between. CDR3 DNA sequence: TGTGCCTGGGGTAGGGGGGGCTACGAGCAGTACTTC. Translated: CAWGRGGYEQYF.

This CDR3 reads CASSITGTQNTEAFF. In nucleotides, the CDR3 is TGTGCCAGTAGTATAACCGGGACACAGAACACTGAAGCTTTCTTT. V usage is TRBV19 and J usage is TRBJ1-1; tentative D call: TRBD1 (6 bases). Germline V gene sequence: CDR1 LNHDA, CDR2 SQIVND (reference sequence). The CDR3 contains 15 residues. Between the trimmed V and J ends, which lost 2 bases and 1 base, there was a span of 11 bases.